A selection of T cell receptor beta chains follows, all from one sample in a study of T cell responses to AZD1222 COVID-19 vaccine. TCRdb keeps only in-frame clones here, not all; method: immunoSEQ multiplex PCR. The sample carries roughly 70,000 clones, around 84% recorded once. This specimen was peripheral blood, taken on day 0 of AZD1222 vaccination. These receptors originate from an adult in good health. Both conserved end residues are part of each CDR3. D genes are given only for firm matches. Clone size is stated in some rows and not others, as once, few, many or a class when expanded.

V: TRBV6-5
J: TRBJ1-2
size: NA
D: NA
DNA: TGTGCCAGCAGACTCCATCAGGGGCGGGTTGGCTACACCTTC
CDR3: CASRLHQGRVGYTF

V: TRBV20-1
J: TRBJ1-1
size: NA
D: NA
DNA: TGCAGTGCCCACAGTTACACTGAAGCTTTCTTT
CDR3: CSAHSYTEAFF

V: TRBV7-9
J: TRBJ2-7
size: NA
D: NA
DNA: TGTGCCAGCAGCTTTTCAGGGGACCCCTACGAGCAGTACTTC
CDR3: CASSFSGDPYEQYF

V: TRBV6-5
J: TRBJ2-7
size: NA
D: NA
DNA: TGTGCCAGTAGTACACTTGGCTCCGAGCAGTACTTC
CDR3: CASSTLGSEQYF

V: TRBV18
J: TRBJ2-7
size: NA
D: NA
DNA: TGTGCCAGCTCACCGATGGGACGGGCGAGCTCCTACGAGCAGTACTTC
CDR3: CASSPMGRASSYEQYF

V: TRBV2
J: TRBJ1-1
size: NA
D: NA
DNA: TGTGCCAGCAGGGTTACAGTTAGGGGGGCGACCACTGAAGCTTTCTTT
CDR3: CASRVTVRGATTEAFF

V: TRBV27
J: TRBJ1-6
size: NA
D: TRBD1
DNA: TGTGCCAGCAGGCGCCGGGACAGGGTTTCACCCCTCCACTTT
CDR3: CASRRRDRVSPLHF

V: TRBV6-5
J: TRBJ2-2
size: NA
D: NA
DNA: TGTGCCAGCAGACGGACTACCCCCGCCGGGGAGCTGTTTTTT
CDR3: CASRRTTPAGELFF

V: TRBV7-9
J: TRBJ1-6
size: NA
D: NA
DNA: TGTGCCAGCAGCCTCGTAAGGGGAGAGTGGAATTCACCCCTCCACTTT
CDR3: CASSLVRGEWNSPLHF

V: TRBV5-6
J: TRBJ2-1
size: NA
D: NA
DNA: TGTGCCAGCAGCTTGGAGTACAATGAGCAGTTCTTC
CDR3: CASSLEYNEQFF

V: TRBV21-1
J: TRBJ1-2
size: NA
D: NA
DNA: TGTGCCAGCAGCAAACTGGGACAGACCCGGCCTAACTATGGCTACACCTTC
CDR3: CASSKLGQTRPNYGYTF

V: TRBV27
J: TRBJ1-3
size: NA
D: NA
DNA: TGTGCCAGCAAACAGAACTCTGGAAACACCATATATTTT
CDR3: CASKQNSGNTIYF

V: TRBV5-4
J: TRBJ2-7
size: once
D: NA
DNA: TGTGCCAGCAGCCCGGACGGCGCCAGACAGTACTTC
CDR3: CASSPDGARQYF

V: TRBV5-1
J: TRBJ2-4
size: NA
D: NA
DNA: TGCGCCAGCAGCCCTCCGGGCCTAGCCAAAAACATTCAGTACTTC
CDR3: CASSPPGLAKNIQYF

V: TRBV19
J: TRBJ1-6
size: NA
D: TRBD1
DNA: TGTGCCAGCAGAATCGACAGGGCCCCAAATTCACCCCTCCACTTT
CDR3: CASRIDRAPNSPLHF

V: TRBV6-5
J: TRBJ1-3
size: NA
D: NA
DNA: TGTGCCAGCATGGGGTCTGGAAACACCATATATTTT
CDR3: CASMGSGNTIYF